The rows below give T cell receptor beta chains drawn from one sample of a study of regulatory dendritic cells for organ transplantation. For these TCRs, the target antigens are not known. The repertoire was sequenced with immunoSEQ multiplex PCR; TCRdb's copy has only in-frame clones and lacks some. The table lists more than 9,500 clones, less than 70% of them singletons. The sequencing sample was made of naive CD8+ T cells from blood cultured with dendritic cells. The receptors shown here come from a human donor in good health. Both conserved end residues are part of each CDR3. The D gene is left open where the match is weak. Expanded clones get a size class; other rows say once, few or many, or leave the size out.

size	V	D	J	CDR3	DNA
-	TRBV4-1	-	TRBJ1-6	CASSPGSSYNSPLHF	TGCGCCAGCAGCCCGGGTAGCTCCTATAATTCACCCCTCCACTTT
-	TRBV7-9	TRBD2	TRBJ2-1	CASSIAGGLALNPDEQFF	TGTGCCAGCAGCATCGCCGGGGGACTAGCGTTAAACCCCGATGAGCAGTTCTTC
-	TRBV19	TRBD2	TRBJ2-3	CASSATSGGADTQYF	TGTGCCAGTAGTGCGACTAGCGGGGGCGCAGATACGCAGTATTTT
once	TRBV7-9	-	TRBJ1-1	CASSLERNTEAFF	TGTGCTAGCAGCTTAGAGAGGAACACTGAAGCTTTCTTT
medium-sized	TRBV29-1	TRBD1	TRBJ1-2	CSVDTGDGYTF	TGCAGCGTTGATACAGGGGATGGCTACACCTTC
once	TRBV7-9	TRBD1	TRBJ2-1	CASSQKQGRVNEQFF	TGTGCCAGCAGCCAAAAACAGGGGCGCGTGAATGAGCAGTTCTTC
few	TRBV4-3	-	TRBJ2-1	CASSQDRQETYNEQFF	TGCGCCAGCAGCCAAGATCGACAGGAAACCTACAATGAGCAGTTCTTC
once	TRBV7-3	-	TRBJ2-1	CASSLTGLPHNEQFF	TGTGCCAGCAGCTTAACAGGACTACCCCACAATGAGCAGTTCTTC
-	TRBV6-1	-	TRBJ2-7	CASSEIGDEQYF	TGTGCCAGCAGTGAAATCGGGGACGAGCAGTACTTC
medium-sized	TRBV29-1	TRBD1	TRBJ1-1	CSVAGTDENTEAFF	TGCAGCGTTGCCGGGACAGACGAGAACACTGAAGCTTTCTTT
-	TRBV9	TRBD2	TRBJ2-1	CASSVQSGGAKGIVEQFF	TGTGCCAGCAGCGTACAAAGCGGGGGGGCCAAGGGGATAGTTGAGCAGTTCTTC
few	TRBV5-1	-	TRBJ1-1	CASSLAGGVTEAFF	TGCGCCAGCAGCTTGGCCGGGGGGGTCACTGAAGCTTTCTTT
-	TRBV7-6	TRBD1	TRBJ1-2	CASSLGVWGQGSDYGYTF	TGTGCCAGCAGCTTAGGGGTTTGGGGACAGGGCTCCGACTATGGCTACACCTTC
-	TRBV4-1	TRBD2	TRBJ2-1	CASSHGLTSGGLEQFF	TGCGCCAGCAGCCACGGTTTGACTAGCGGGGGGCTTGAGCAGTTCTTC
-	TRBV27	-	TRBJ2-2	CASSLQGNTGELFF	TGTGCCAGCAGTCTACAGGGTAACACCGGGGAGCTGTTTTTT
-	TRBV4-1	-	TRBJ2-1	CASSQGGFQFF	TGCGCCAGCAGCCAAGGCGGCTTCCAGTTCTTC
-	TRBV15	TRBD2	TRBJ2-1	CATSREFAAGAYNEQFF	TGTGCCACCAGCAGAGAGTTTGCAGCGGGAGCCTACAATGAGCAGTTCTTC
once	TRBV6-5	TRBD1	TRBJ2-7	CASSGQVYDEQYF	TGTGCCAGCAGCGGACAGGTTTACGACGAGCAGTACTTC
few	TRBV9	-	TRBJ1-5	CASSVGGSNQPQHF	TGTGCCAGCAGCGTAGGAGGCAGCAATCAGCCCCAGCATTTT
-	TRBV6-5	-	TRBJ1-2	CASSRGNNYGYTF	TGTGCCAGCAGTCGCGGGAATAACTATGGCTACACCTTC
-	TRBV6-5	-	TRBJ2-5	CASSYGGAETQYF	TGTGCCAGCAGTTACGGGGGGGCTGAGACCCAGTACTTC
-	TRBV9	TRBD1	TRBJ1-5	CASSVGTGNQPQHF	TGTGCCAGCAGCGTAGGGACAGGGAATCAGCCCCAGCATTTT
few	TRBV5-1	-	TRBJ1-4	CASSPKLATNEKLFF	TGCGCCAGCAGCCCGAAGCTAGCAACTAATGAAAAACTGTTTTTT
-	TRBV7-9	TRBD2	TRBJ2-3	CASSPQAGSTDTQYF	TGTGCCAGCAGCCCTCAAGCGGGGAGCACAGATACGCAGTATTTT
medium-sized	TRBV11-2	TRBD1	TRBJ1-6	CASSSGTGVSPLHF	TGTGCCAGCAGCTCCGGGACAGGGGTTTCACCCCTCCACTTT
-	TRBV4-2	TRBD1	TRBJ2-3	CASSQDDRGMDTQYF	TGTGCCAGCAGCCAAGATGACAGGGGGATGGATACGCAGTATTTT
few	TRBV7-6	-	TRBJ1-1	CASSLAANTEAFF	TGTGCCAGCAGCCTGGCCGCGAACACTGAAGCTTTCTTT
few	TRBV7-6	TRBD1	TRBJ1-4	CASSAGTGVEKLFF	TGTGCCAGCAGCGCGGGGACAGGGGTCGAAAAACTGTTTTTT
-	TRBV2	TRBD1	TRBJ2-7	CASSEAGTAYEQYF	TGTGCCAGCAGTGAAGCCGGGACAGCTTACGAGCAGTACTTC
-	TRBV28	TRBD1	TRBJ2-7	CASSPGQIKHEQYF	TGTGCCAGCAGTCCGGGACAGATTAAGCACGAGCAGTACTTC
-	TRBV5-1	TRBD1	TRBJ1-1	CASSSGQGAYTEAFF	TGCGCCAGCAGCTCCGGACAGGGGGCATATACTGAAGCTTTCTTT
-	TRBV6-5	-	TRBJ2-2	CASSYGGRVRTGELFF	TGTGCCAGCAGTTACGGGGGCAGGGTGCGAACCGGGGAGCTGTTTTTT
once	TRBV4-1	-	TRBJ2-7	CASSLAVDSVTYEQYF	TGCGCCAGCAGTCTCGCCGTGGACAGTGTGACCTACGAGCAGTACTTC
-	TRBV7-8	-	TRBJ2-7	CASNLGGSDEQYF	TGTGCCAGCAACCTCGGAGGAAGCGACGAGCAGTACTTC
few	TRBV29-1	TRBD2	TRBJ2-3	CSVGGLVSNTQYF	TGCAGCGTTGGGGGACTAGTGAGTAATACGCAGTATTTT
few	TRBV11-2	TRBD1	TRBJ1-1	CASSQIDRGDTEAFF	TGTGCCAGCAGCCAAATCGACAGGGGAGACACTGAAGCTTTCTTT
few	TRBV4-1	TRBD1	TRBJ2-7	CASSQVGTDYEQYF	TGCGCCAGCAGCCAAGTCGGGACAGACTACGAGCAGTACTTC
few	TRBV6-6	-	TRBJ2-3	CASSPPAGMSTDTQYF	TGTGCCAGCAGTCCGCCGGCAGGGATGAGCACAGATACGCAGTATTTT
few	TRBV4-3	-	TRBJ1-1	CASSQRRMNTEAFF	TGCGCCAGCAGCCAAAGGAGGATGAACACTGAAGCTTTCTTT
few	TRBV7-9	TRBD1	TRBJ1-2	CASSAGQGDGYTF	TGTGCCAGCAGCGCTGGACAGGGGGATGGCTACACCTTC
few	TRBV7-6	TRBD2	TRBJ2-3	CASSWTGGAADTQYF	TGTGCCAGCAGCTGGACCGGGGGGGCTGCAGATACGCAGTATTTT
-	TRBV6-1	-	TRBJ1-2	CASRIHSGGYTF	TGTGCCAGCCGTATTCACAGCGGCGGCTACACCTTC
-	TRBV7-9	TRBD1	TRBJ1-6	CASSLGTGGNYNSPLHF	TGTGCCAGCAGCTTAGGAACAGGGGGTAATTATAATTCACCCCTCCACTTT
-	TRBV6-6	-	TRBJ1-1	CASSYSNGLSTEAFF	TGTGCCAGCAGTTACTCGAACGGGTTGAGCACTGAAGCTTTCTTT
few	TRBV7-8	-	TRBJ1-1	CASSLRFRRDTEAFF	TGTGCCAGCAGCTTAAGGTTCCGTCGGGACACTGAAGCTTTCTTT
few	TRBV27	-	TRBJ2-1	CASSLGLRNEQFF	TGTGCCAGCAGTTTAGGACTAAGGAATGAGCAGTTCTTC
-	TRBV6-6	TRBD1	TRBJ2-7	CASSYGTGEQYF	TGTGCCAGCAGTTACGGGACAGGCGAGCAGTACTTC
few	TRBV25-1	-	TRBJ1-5	CASSESGSSNQPQHF	TGTGCCAGCAGTGAATCCGGGAGTAGCAATCAGCCCCAGCATTTT
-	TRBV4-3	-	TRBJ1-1	CASSVAQGTEAFF	TGCGCCAGCAGCGTAGCTCAGGGGACTGAAGCTTTCTTT
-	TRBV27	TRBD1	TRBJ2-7	CASRIDRGGSYEQYF	TGTGCCAGCAGGATCGACAGGGGCGGCTCCTACGAGCAGTACTTC
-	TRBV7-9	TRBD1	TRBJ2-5	CASSSRTGSWQETQYF	TGTGCCAGCAGCTCTAGGACAGGGAGTTGGCAAGAGACCCAGTACTTC
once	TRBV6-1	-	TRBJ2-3	CASSESILSTDTQYF	TGTGCCAGCAGTGAATCGATACTAAGCACAGATACGCAGTATTTT
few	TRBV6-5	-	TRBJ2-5	CASSYSRQQETQYF	TGTGCCAGCAGTTACTCGCGGCAGCAAGAGACCCAGTACTTC
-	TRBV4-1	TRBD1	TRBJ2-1	CASSQGDRAKLNEQFF	TGCGCCAGCAGCCAAGGGGACAGGGCTAAACTCAATGAGCAGTTCTTC
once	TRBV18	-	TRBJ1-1	CASSPRTANTEAFF	TGTGCCAGCTCACCTCGGACAGCCAACACTGAAGCTTTCTTT